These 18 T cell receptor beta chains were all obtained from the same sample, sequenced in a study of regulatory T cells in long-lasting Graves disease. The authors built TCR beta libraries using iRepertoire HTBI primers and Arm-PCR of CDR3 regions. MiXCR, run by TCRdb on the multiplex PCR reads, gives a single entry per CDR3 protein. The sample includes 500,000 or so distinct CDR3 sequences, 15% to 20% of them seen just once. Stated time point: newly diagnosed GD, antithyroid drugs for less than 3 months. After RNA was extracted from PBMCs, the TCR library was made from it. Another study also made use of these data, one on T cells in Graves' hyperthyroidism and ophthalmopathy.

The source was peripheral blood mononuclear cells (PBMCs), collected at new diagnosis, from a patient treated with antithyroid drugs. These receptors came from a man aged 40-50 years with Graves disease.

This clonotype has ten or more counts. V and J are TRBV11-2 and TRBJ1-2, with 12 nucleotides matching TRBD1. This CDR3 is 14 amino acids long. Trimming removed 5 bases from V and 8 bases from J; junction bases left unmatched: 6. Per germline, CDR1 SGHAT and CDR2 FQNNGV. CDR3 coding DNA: TGTGCCAGCAGCCCCGGGACAGGGGGCCGGGGCTACACCTTC. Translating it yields CASSPGTGGRGYTF. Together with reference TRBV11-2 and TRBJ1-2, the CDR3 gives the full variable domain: EAGVAQSPRYKIIEKRQSVAFWCNPISGHATLYWYQQILGQGPKLLIQFQNNGVVDDSQLPKDRFSAERLKGVDSTLKIQPAKLEDSAVYLCASSPGTGGRGYTFGSGTRLTVV.

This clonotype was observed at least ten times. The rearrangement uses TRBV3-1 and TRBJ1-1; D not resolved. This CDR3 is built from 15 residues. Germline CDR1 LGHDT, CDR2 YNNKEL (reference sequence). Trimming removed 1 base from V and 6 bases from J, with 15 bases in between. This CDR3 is CASSQVRPPGAEAFF. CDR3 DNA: TGTGCCAGCAGCCAAGTTAGGCCCCCTGGCGCTGAAGCTTTCTTT.

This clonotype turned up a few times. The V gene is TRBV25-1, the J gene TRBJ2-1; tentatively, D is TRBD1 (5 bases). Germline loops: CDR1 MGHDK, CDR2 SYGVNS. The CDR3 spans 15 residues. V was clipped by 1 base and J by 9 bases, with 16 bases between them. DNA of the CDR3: TGTGCCAGCAGTGAATTTAGGGGAATGGCTCTTGAGCAGTTCTTC. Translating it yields CASSEFRGMALEQFF.

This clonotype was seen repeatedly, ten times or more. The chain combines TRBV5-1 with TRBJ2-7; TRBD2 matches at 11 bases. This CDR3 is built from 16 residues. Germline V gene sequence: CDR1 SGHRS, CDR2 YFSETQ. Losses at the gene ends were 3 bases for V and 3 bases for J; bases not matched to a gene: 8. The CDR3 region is CASSWAPLAGGYEQYF. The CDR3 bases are TGCGCCAGCAGCTGGGCTCCCCTAGCGGGAGGCTACGAGCAGTACTTC. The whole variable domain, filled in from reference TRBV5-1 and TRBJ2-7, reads KAGVTQTPRYLIKTRGQQVTLSCSPISGHRSVSWYQQTPGQGLQFLFEYFSETQRNKGNFPGRFSGRQFSNSRSEMNVSTLELGDSALYLCASSWAPLAGGYEQYFGPGTRLTVT.

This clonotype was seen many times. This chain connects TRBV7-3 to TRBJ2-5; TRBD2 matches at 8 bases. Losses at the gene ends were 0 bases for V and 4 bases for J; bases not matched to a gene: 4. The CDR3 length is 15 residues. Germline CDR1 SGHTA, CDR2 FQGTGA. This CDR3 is CASSLTPGLGETQYF. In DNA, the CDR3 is TGTGCCAGCAGCTTAACACCGGGACTAGGAGAGACCCAGTACTTC.

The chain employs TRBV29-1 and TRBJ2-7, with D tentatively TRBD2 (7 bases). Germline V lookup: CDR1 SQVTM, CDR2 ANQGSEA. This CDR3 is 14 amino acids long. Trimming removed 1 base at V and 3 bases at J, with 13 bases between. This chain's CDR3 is CSVEGVGGGYEQYF. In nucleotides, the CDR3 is TGCAGCGTTGAAGGGGTGGGAGGGGGCTACGAGCAGTACTTC.

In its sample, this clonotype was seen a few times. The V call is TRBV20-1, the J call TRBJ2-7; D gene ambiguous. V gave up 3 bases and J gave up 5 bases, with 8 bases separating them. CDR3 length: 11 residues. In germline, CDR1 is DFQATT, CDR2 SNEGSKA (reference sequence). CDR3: CSASPSHEQYF. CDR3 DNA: TGCAGTGCTAGTCCCAGCCACGAGCAGTACTTC.

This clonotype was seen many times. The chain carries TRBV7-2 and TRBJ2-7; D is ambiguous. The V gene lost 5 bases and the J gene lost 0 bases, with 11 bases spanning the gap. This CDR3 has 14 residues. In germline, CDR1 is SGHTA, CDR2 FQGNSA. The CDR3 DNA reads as TGTGCCAGCAGCCTTGACACCAGCTCCTACGAGCAGTACTTC. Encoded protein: CASSLDTSSYEQYF.

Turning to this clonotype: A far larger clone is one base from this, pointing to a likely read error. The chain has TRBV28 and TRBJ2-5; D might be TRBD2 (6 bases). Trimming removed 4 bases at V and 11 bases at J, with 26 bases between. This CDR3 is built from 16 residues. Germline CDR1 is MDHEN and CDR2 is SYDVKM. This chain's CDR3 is CASSSLGSGSYNEQYF. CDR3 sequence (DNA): TGTGCCAGCAGTTCGCTCGGGAGCGGATCCTACAATGAGCAGTACTTC.

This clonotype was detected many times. The CDR3 spells CASIPDSLNQPQHF. CDR3 nucleotide sequence: TGTGCCAGCATCCCAGACAGCCTCAATCAGCCCCAGCATTTT. V is TRBV28 and J is TRBJ1-5, with D possibly matching TRBD1 (5 bases). The V gene's germline CDR1 is MDHEN and CDR2 SYDVKM. The CDR3 spans 14 residues. V was shortened by 7 bases and J by 3 bases, with 13 bases between the two germline ends.

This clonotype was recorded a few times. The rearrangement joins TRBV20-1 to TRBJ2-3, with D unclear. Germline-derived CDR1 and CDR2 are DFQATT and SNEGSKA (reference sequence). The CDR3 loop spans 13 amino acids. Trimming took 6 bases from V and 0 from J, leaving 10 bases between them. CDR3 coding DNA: TGCAGTGCGGCGCACCCTAGCACAGATACGCAGTATTTT. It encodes CSAAHPSTDTQYF.

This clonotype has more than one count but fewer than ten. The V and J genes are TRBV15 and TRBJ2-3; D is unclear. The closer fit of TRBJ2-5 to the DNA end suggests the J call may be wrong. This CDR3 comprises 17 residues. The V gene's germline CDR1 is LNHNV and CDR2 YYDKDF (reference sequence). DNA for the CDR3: TGTGCCACCAGCAGTCGCGGCCGGATCCCCCGGGCGGAGACCCAGTACTTC. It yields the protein CATSSRGRIPRAETQYF.

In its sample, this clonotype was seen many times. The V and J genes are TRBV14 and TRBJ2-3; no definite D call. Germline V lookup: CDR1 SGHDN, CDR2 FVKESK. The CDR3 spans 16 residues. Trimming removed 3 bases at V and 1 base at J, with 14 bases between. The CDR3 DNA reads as TGTGCCAGCAGCCATCTCGACCGAAGTCGCACAGATACGCAGTATTTT. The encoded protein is CASSHLDRSRTDTQYF.

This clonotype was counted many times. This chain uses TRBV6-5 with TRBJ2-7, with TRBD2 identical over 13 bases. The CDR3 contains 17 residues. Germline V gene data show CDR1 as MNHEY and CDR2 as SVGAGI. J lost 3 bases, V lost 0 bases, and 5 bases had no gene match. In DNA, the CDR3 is TGTGCCAGCAGTTACTCGGGACTAGCGGGGCAGGACTACGAGCAGTACTTC. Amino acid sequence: CASSYSGLAGQDYEQYF.

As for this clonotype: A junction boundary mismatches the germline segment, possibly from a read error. Here the CDR3 reads CASSQGAARGRAKGEQFF. The DNA for the CDR3 is TGCGCCAGCAGCCAAGGGGCCGCTCGCGGGAGGGCCAAAGGTGAGCAGTTCTTC. V usage is TRBV2 and J usage is TRBJ2-1; 9 nucleotides match TRBD2. There are 18 residues in the CDR3. In germline, CDR1 is SNHLY, CDR2 FYNNEI.

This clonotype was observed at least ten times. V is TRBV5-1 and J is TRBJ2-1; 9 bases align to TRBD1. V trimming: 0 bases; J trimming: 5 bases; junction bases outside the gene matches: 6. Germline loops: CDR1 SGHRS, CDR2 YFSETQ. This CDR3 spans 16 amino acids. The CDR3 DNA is TGCGCCAGCAGCTTGGGGGACAGGGAAGGTGACAATGAGCAGTTCTTC. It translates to CASSLGDREGDNEQFF.

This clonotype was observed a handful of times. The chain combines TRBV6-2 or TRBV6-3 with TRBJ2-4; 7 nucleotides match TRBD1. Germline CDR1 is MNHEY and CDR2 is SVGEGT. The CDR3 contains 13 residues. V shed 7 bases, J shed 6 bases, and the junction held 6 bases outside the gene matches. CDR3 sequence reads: CASNGAGGNIQYF. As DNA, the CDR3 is TGTGCCAGCAATGGGGCAGGGGGAAACATTCAGTACTTC.

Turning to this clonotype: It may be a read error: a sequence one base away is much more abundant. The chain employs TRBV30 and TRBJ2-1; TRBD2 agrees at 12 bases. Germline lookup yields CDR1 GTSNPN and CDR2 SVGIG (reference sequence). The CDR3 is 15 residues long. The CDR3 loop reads CGWSPGLAGWNEQFF. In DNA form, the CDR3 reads TGTGGCTGGAGTCCTGGACTAGCGGGATGGAATGAGCAGTTCTTC.